The 16 T cell receptor beta chains given below trace back to one sample, sequenced in a study of graft-versus-host responses after intestinal transplantation. Here immunoSEQ multiplex PCR was the method, and the copy in TCRdb shows in-frame clones only, minus some. The repertoire includes 100,000 to 120,000 clones, roughly 95% of them detected once, and about 0.51% sits in the top ten. Antigen specificity for these receptors is unknown. Sequencing used unstimulated CD8+ T cells sorted from spleen or lymph node cells, obtained before intestinal transplant. All receptors derive from a human donor who received an intestinal transplant.

The gene calls are TRBV29-1 and TRBJ2-3; a weak D match, TRBD1 (5 bases). Germline V lookup: CDR1 SQVTM, CDR2 ANQGSEA. V lost 4 bases, J lost 2 bases, and 7 bases lay in between. The CDR3 covers 12 residues. CDR3 in DNA: TGCAGCGTTGCTGGGGCCACAGATACGCAGTATTTT. Translation gives CSVAGATDTQYF.

The rearrangement joins TRBV29-1 to TRBJ2-7, with TRBD2 matching 14 bases. Trimming removed 7 bases from V and 4 bases from J; junction bases left unmatched: 15. CDR3 length: 17 amino acids. The V gene's germline CDR1 is SQVTM and CDR2 ANQGSEA. CDR3 DNA sequence: TGCAGCGCGGAGGGACTAGCGGGAGACCTAGGGATGTACGAGCAGTACTTC. It codes for CSAEGLAGDLGMYEQYF.

This sequence joins TRBV18 and TRBJ2-7; 9 bases are a match to TRBD2. Germline-derived CDR1 and CDR2 are KGHSH and LQKENI. The CDR3 is 16 residues long. Unmatched junction bases numbered 9, after V lost 0 bases and J lost 6 bases. The CDR3 bases are TGTGCCAGCTCACCACCGCTAGCGGGATTCTCTGGCGAGCAGTACTTC. The encoded protein is CASSPPLAGFSGEQYF.

This clone has only a few counts. The J gene is TRBJ2-1, the V gene TRBV14; D may be TRBD1 (6 bases). Germline V gives CDR1 SGHDN, CDR2 FVKESK. The CDR3 runs to 13 residues. Trimming took off 1 base at V and 6 bases at J, with 7 bases between the two ends. The CDR3 sequence: CASSQGGPNEQFF. The CDR3 DNA reads TGTGCCAGCAGCCAAGGGGGGCCCAATGAGCAGTTCTTC. The entire variable domain, with the rest obtained from reference TRBV14 and TRBJ2-1, is as follows: EAGVTQFPSHSVIEKGQTVTLRCDPISGHDNLYWYRRVMGKEIKFLLHFVKESKQDESGMPNNRFLAERTGGTYSTLKVQPAELEDSGVYFCASSQGGPNEQFFGPGTRLTVL.

This sequence joins TRBV10-2 and TRBJ2-1; D gene unclear. The CDR3 is made up of 14 amino acids. The germline CDR1 and CDR2 sequences are WSHSY and SAAADI. Trimming pared 0 bases from V and 2 bases from J, leaving 5 bases between. CDR3 loop: CASSESEAYNEQFF. The CDR3 DNA reads as TGCGCCAGCAGTGAGTCTGAGGCCTACAATGAGCAGTTCTTC.

The chain combines TRBV13 with TRBJ2-7, with D perhaps matching TRBD1 (6 bases). This CDR3 region has 14 residues. Deletions cut 2 bases from V and 2 bases from J, with 10 bases between. Germline lookup yields CDR1 PRHDT and CDR2 FYEKMQ (reference sequence). CDR3 residues: CASSLQGRPYEQYF. The CDR3 coding sequence is TGTGCCAGCAGCTTACAGGGGCGCCCCTACGAGCAGTACTTC.

The chain uses TRBV6-1 and TRBJ2-7; 7 positions agree with TRBD1. CDR1 and CDR2 (germline): MNHNS, SASEGT. Trimming took 10 bases from V and 5 from J; bases not matched to a gene: 11. This CDR3 has 13 residues. CDR3 amino acids: CATGGDTVHEQYF. The CDR3 DNA follows: TGTGCCACAGGGGGTGATACGGTTCACGAGCAGTACTTC.

The CDR3 DNA reads as TGCAGCCCGGCGTCCGTAGCTTTCTTT. Residues: CSPASVAFF. The chain uses TRBV20-1 and TRBJ1-1, with no clear D. The CDR3 sequence is 9 residues long. Germline loops: CDR1 DFQATT, CDR2 SNEGSKA (reference sequence).

A word on this clone: A read error may account for a junction end that differs from germline. The CDR3 sequence is CASSDSEQYF. CDR3 DNA sequence: TGTGCCAGCAGTGACTCCGAGCAGTACTTC. The rearrangement joins TRBV6-6 to TRBJ2-7; D is unclear. Germline CDR1 and CDR2: MNHNY and SVGAGI (reference sequence). CDR3 length: 10 residues.

The gene calls are TRBV15 and TRBJ2-5; possibly TRBD2 for D (5 bases). The tail of the sequence fits TRBJ2-7 better, so the J call may be wrong. Germline V gene lookup returns CDR1 LNHNV and CDR2 YYDKDF (reference sequence). This CDR3 is 14 amino acids long. This chain's CDR3 is CATSRAERTYEQYF. The CDR3, as DNA: TGTGCCACCAGCAGAGCCGAGCGGACCTACGAGCAGTACTTC.

V usage is TRBV4-1 and J usage is TRBJ2-7; 10 bases fit TRBD2. The ends lost 0 bases at V and 2 bases at J; junction bases unmatched: 4. CDR1 MGHRA and CDR2 YSYEKL come from the germline V gene. CDR3 length: 16 amino acids. The CDR3 region is CASSQESSGGTYEQYF. The CDR3 region has the DNA TGCGCCAGCAGCCAAGAGTCTAGCGGGGGAACCTACGAGCAGTACTTC.

The chain employs TRBV11-2 and TRBJ2-1; D is ambiguous. Germline assignment: CDR1 SGHAT and CDR2 FQNNGV. V gave up 1 base and J gave up 1 base, with 8 bases separating them. This CDR3 spans 15 amino acids. DNA for the CDR3: TGTGCCAGCAGCTTAGTTGTGTCATCCTACAATGAGCAGTTCTTC. Translated: CASSLVVSSYNEQFF.

V is TRBV9 and J is TRBJ1-5; D gene ambiguous. The CDR3 loop spans 17 amino acids. Germline V gene data show CDR1 as SGDLS and CDR2 as YYNGEE. Between the trimmed V and J ends, which lost 4 bases and 0 bases, there was a span of 17 bases. The CDR3 region has the DNA TGTGCCAGCAGCTCCCCTCTAGAGCAGTATAGCAATCAGCCCCAGCATTTT. It specifies CASSSPLEQYSNQPQHF.

In DNA form, the CDR3 reads TGCGCCAGCAGCCTAGACAGGGCGCGAGGCTACACCTTC. The encoded protein is CASSLDRARGYTF. J is TRBJ1-2 and V is TRBV4-1; 7 bases are shared with TRBD1. This CDR3 comprises 13 residues. Germline lookup yields CDR1 MGHRA and CDR2 YSYEKL. After removal of 4 bases from V and 8 bases from J, the junction contained 7 bases not matched to a gene.

The chain combines TRBV11-1 with TRBJ2-7; weak D call: TRBD1 (5 bases). Germline assignment: CDR1 SGHAT and CDR2 FQDESV (reference sequence). Trimming took off 3 bases at V and 2 bases at J, with 8 bases between the two ends. The CDR3 is made up of 13 amino acids. The CDR3 nucleotides read TGTGCCAGCAGCTTTGAACAGGCCTACGAGCAGTACTTC. Amino acids: CASSFEQAYEQYF.

This chain joins TRBV13 and TRBJ2-3, with D perhaps given as TRBD1 or TRBD2 (6 bases each). The V end was cut by 1 base, the J end by 4 bases, with 21 bases between. The CDR3 totals 18 residues. The germline V gene encodes CDR1 PRHDT and CDR2 FYEKMQ (reference sequence). The CDR3 spells CASSLARWGLAKPDTQYF. In nucleotides, the CDR3 is TGTGCCAGCAGCTTAGCCAGATGGGGGCTAGCGAAGCCAGATACGCAGTATTTT.